Detailed here is one T cell receptor (beta chain). The sample is drawn from a study of PD-L1 blockade in urothelial cancer. Overall study: Twenty-five of 29 patients were men who had bladder-origin urothelial cancer. Blood analysis was done at 3 weeks (second dose) and 6 weeks after treatment began.

The sample's time point: pretreatment peripheral blood. Between 1 and 8 samples, pretreatment and on-treatment, were given by each patient. Sequencing was performed with immunoSEQ multiplex PCR; in TCRdb, only in-frame clones are kept and a portion is missing. The sample contains over 30,000 clones, about 87% of which appear only once. The TCR was taken from a man aged 60 to 75 with urothelial cancer. The sequenced sample was PBMCs, obtained around atezolizumab (anti-PD-L1) treatment.

This CDR3 is CASSRGLVEYEQYF. The CDR3 nucleotides are TGTGCCAGCAGCCGAGGACTAGTCGAGTACGAGCAGTACTTC. This sequence joins TRBV5-6 and TRBJ2-7; 7 bases are shared with TRBD2. Germline loops: CDR1 SGHDT, CDR2 YYEEEE. Losses at the gene ends were 4 bases for V and 4 bases for J; bases not matched to a gene: 8. The CDR3 consists of 14 residues.